The 20 T cell receptor beta chains in this list originate from one sample, sequenced in a study of blood T cell repertoires in COVID-19. Sequenced by immunoSEQ multiplex PCR; TCRdb stores in-frame clones only, minus some. The table lists around 120,000 clones, around 89% of them singletons, with 3.8% in the top ten. The specimen was peripheral blood. The receptor source for this set is a woman between 55 and 75 years old with COVID-19, enrolled during active disease.

This clone was seen a few times. The chain has TRBV7-9 and TRBJ1-1; D remains ambiguous. V was pared by 2 bases and J by 2 bases, with 6 bases between. The CDR3 is 13 amino acids. Per the germline V gene, CDR1 is SEHNR and CDR2 is FQNEAQ (reference sequence). The CDR3 region has the DNA TGTGCCAGCAGCTTAAATTCAAACACTGAAGCTTTCTTT. It specifies CASSLNSNTEAFF.

The rearrangement links TRBV3-1 (or the pseudogene TRBV3-2) to TRBJ2-2; D is possibly TRBD2 (5 bases). Trimming shortened V by 1 base and J by 4 bases, and 16 bases separated the two germline ends. This CDR3 spans 17 amino acids. Germline assignment: CDR1 LGHDT and CDR2 YNNKEL (reference sequence). This CDR3 reads CASSQAWRRGRTGELFF. The CDR3 DNA reads TGTGCCAGCAGCCAAGCGTGGCGACGGGGTCGCACCGGGGAGCTGTTTTTT.

V is TRBV3-1 (or the pseudogene TRBV3-2) and J is TRBJ1-4; no definite D call. The V and J ends lost 4 bases and 2 bases respectively, with 8 bases between them. Germline CDR1 LGHDT, CDR2 YNNKEL (reference sequence). The CDR3 is 14 residues long. The CDR3 region has the DNA TGTGCCAGCAGCCGAACACCTACTAATGAAAAACTGTTTTTT. Translation gives CASSRTPTNEKLFF.

The V call is TRBV29-1, the J call TRBJ1-2; D not resolved. Between the trimmed V and J ends, which lost 6 bases and 0 bases, there was a span of 14 bases. There are 14 residues in the CDR3. Germline CDR1 reads SQVTM; CDR2 reads ANQGSEA. CDR3 region: CSVRRQRANYGYTF. The CDR3 nucleotides read TGCAGCGTGCGGAGGCAGAGAGCTAACTATGGCTACACCTTC.

The chain combines TRBV6-5 with TRBJ2-7, with D possibly TRBD2 on 7 matching bases. Trimming stripped 6 bases from V and 2 bases from J, with 17 bases between. In germline, CDR1 is MNHEY, CDR2 SVGAGI. This CDR3 has 15 residues. The DNA of the CDR3 is TGTGCCAGCAGAACACTTCGGGGGGCACCCTACGAGCAGTACTTC. Translated: CASRTLRGAPYEQYF.

V gene TRBV18 combines with J gene TRBJ2-2; 11 bases agree with TRBD2. The ends lost 0 bases at V and 4 bases at J; junction bases unmatched: 10. Germline V gene sequence: CDR1 KGHSH, CDR2 LQKENI. The CDR3 loop spans 19 amino acids. DNA of the CDR3: TGTGCCAGCTCACCACCGGGCCTAGCGGGGGGCCTCGGCACCGGGGAGCTGTTTTTT. Protein sequence: CASSPPGLAGGLGTGELFF.

The genes are TRBV5-1 and TRBJ1-1, with TRBD1 matching over 9 bases. The CDR3 totals 13 residues. The V gene's germline CDR1 is SGHRS and CDR2 YFSETQ. J gave up 6 bases and V 0 bases, and 0 bases lay outside the gene matches. Here the CDR3 DNA reads TGCGCCAGCAGCTTGGGGGACAGGGCTGAAGCTTTCTTT. Translated, it gives CASSLGDRAEAFF. The complete variable domain, with remaining parts taken from reference TRBV5-1 and TRBJ1-1, reads KAGVTQTPRYLIKTRGQQVTLSCSPISGHRSVSWYQQTPGQGLQFLFEYFSETQRNKGNFPGRFSGRQFSNSRSEMNVSTLELGDSALYLCASSLGDRAEAFFGQGTRLTVV.

About this clone: One end of the junction varies from germline; a read error may be responsible. The chain combines TRBV7-9 with TRBJ2-1; a possible D gene is TRBD2 (7 bases). There are 17 residues in the CDR3. CDR1 is SEHNR, CDR2 FQNEAQ, per germline (reference sequence). CDR3 nucleotides: TGTGCCAGCAGCTTAATTCCGGGCGGGGGCTCCGACAATGAGCAGTTCTTC. Translated: CASSLIPGGGSDNEQFF.

The chain combines TRBV6-5 with TRBJ1-5; possibly TRBD1 for D (5 bases). CDR1 MNHEY and CDR2 SVGAGI come from the germline V gene. Trimming removed 6 bases at V and 7 bases at J, with 13 bases between. This CDR3 has 13 amino acids. CDR3 amino acids: CASSRTRNQPQHF. The DNA of the CDR3 is TGTGCCAGCAGCCGGACACGAAACCAGCCCCAGCATTTT.

This chain connects TRBV6-1 to TRBJ2-7, with D possibly TRBD2 on 5 matching bases. There are 11 residues in the CDR3. The germline V gene has CDR1 MNHNS and CDR2 SASEGT. Trimming shortened V by 1 base and J by 7 bases, and 5 bases separated the two germline ends. DNA of the CDR3: TGTGCCAGCAGTGAAGGGAGGGAGCAGTACTTC. Translating it yields CASSEGREQYF.

V and J are TRBV19 and TRBJ1-5, with D possibly being TRBD1 (5 bases). This CDR3 contains 14 residues. Germline assignment: CDR1 LNHDA and CDR2 SQIVND (reference sequence). V gave up 3 bases and J gave up 6 bases, with 12 bases separating them. CDR3 sequence (DNA): TGTGCCAGTAGTATCTACGGACAAGGTCAGCCCCAGCATTTT. Its protein is CASSIYGQGQPQHF.

The rearrangement uses TRBV27 and TRBJ2-7; D not certain. The germline V and J ends were trimmed by 8 bases and 2 bases, with 4 bases remaining between them. The CDR3 contains 10 residues. CDR1 is MNHEY and CDR2 is SMNVEV in the germline V gene (reference sequence). The CDR3 bases are TGTGCCAGCCGGGCCTACGAGCAGTACTTC. The encoded protein is CASRAYEQYF.

The rearrangement links TRBV6-1 to TRBJ1-2; 10 bases are shared with TRBD1. V trimming: 1 base; J trimming: 4 bases; junction bases outside the gene matches: 3. Germline V gene lookup returns CDR1 MNHNS and CDR2 SASEGT. This CDR3 has 15 residues. The CDR3 reads CASSEGRDRGYGYTF. The CDR3, as DNA: TGTGCCAGCAGTGAAGGCCGGGACAGGGGCTATGGCTACACCTTC.

The chain is built from TRBV18 and TRBJ2-1, with D maybe TRBD1 (5 bases). Germline V lookup: CDR1 KGHSH, CDR2 LQKENI. The CDR3 is 13 amino acids. Trimming left V 4 bases short and J 9 bases short, with 13 bases between. CDR3 in amino acids: CASSQDVRGEQFF. CDR3 nucleotide sequence: TGTGCCAGCTCACAAGACGTTAGGGGTGAGCAGTTCTTC. Filled out from reference TRBV18 and TRBJ2-1, the complete variable domain reads NAGVMQNPRHLVRRRGQEARLRCSPMKGHSHVYWYRQLPEEGLKFMVYLQKENIIDESGMPKERFSAEFPKEGPSILRIQQVVRGDSAAYFCASSQDVRGEQFFGPGTRLTVL.

This rearrangement joins TRBV30 to TRBJ1-2; 9 bases fit TRBD1. Germline V CDR1 and CDR2: GTSNPN, SVGIG (reference sequence). The CDR3 consists of 13 residues. The trim removed 6 bases at V and 8 bases at J, leaving 10 bases unmatched. The CDR3 DNA sequence: TGTGCCTGTAAAACAGGGGGCAATACCGGCTACACCTTC. Translated: CACKTGGNTGYTF.

The chain employs TRBV29-1 and TRBJ2-7; TRBD1 matches 10 bases. V was clipped by 7 bases and J by 7 bases; unmatched bases: 10. The CDR3 consists of 13 residues. Germline V CDR1 and CDR2: SQVTM, ANQGSEA. CDR3 nucleotide sequence: TGCAGCGCCGCCGGGACAGGGGCGTGGGAGCAGTACTTC. This gives the protein CSAAGTGAWEQYF.

In DNA form, the CDR3 reads TGTGCCAGCAACGTTGGACAGGGCGAGCAGTACTTC. Encoded protein: CASNVGQGEQYF. The chain combines TRBV2 with TRBJ2-7; 8 bases line up with TRBD1. J gave up 6 bases and V 7 bases, and 5 bases lay outside the gene matches. Germline CDR1 and CDR2: SNHLY and FYNNEI. The CDR3 sequence is 12 residues long.

V and J are TRBV9 and TRBJ2-5; D is perhaps TRBD2 (6 bases). Trimming left V 0 bases short and J 5 bases short, with 14 bases between. Germline V lookup: CDR1 SGDLS, CDR2 YYNGEE. This CDR3 contains 15 residues. CDR3 bases: TGTGCCAGCAGCGTAGCTCCAGGGAGGTTTGAGACCCAGTACTTC. This codes for CASSVAPGRFETQYF.

V and J are TRBV18 and TRBJ2-1; D unresolved. CDR1 is KGHSH, CDR2 LQKENI, per germline. CDR3 length: 12 residues. Between the trimmed V and J ends, which lost 3 bases and 2 bases, there was a span of 2 bases. The CDR3 DNA is TGTGCCAGCTCACCCACCTACAATGAGCAGTTCTTC. This gives the protein CASSPTYNEQFF.

This clone has a single count. This rearrangement joins TRBV29-1 to TRBJ1-1; 9 bases are a match to TRBD1. V gave up 6 bases and J gave up 3 bases; unmatched junction bases: 5. There are 13 residues in the CDR3. Germline values: CDR1 SQVTM, CDR2 ANQGSEA. The CDR3 coding sequence is TGCAGCGTCGACAGGGGGTTCGACACTGAAGCTTTCTTT. Amino acids: CSVDRGFDTEAFF.